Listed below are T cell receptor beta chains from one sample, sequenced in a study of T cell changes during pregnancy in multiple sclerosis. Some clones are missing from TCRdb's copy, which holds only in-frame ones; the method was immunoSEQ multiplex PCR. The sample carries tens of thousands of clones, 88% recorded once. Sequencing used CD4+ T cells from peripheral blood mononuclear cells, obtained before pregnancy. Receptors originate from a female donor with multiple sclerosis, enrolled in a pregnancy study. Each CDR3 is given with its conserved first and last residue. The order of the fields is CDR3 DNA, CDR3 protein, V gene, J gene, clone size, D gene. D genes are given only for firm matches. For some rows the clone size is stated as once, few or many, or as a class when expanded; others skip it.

TGTGCCAGCAGCTTAGGACAGGTGATGAACACTGAAGCTTTCTTT	CASSLGQVMNTEAFF	TRBV11-2	TRBJ1-1	NA	NA
TGTGCCAGCAGTTTAGTGGGCCAGGATACCACAGATACGCAGTATTTT	CASSLVGQDTTDTQYF	TRBV28	TRBJ2-3	NA	NA
TGTGCCAACTCCTTAGGGGGGACAGGGGCAAATGAGCAGTTCTTC	CANSLGGTGANEQFF	TRBV28	TRBJ2-1	NA	TRBD1
TGCGCCAGCAGCTTGGGACAGAGGGGCTACACCTTC	CASSLGQRGYTF	TRBV5-1	TRBJ1-2	NA	NA
TGCGCCAGCAGCCAAGATACGGGGACTAGCGGGGCCAGGTATTACAATGAGCAGTTCTTC	CASSQDTGTSGARYYNEQFF	TRBV4-3	TRBJ2-1	NA	TRBD2
TGTGCCAGCAGCTCTTGGACAGCAATGAACACTGAAGCTTTCTTT	CASSSWTAMNTEAFF	TRBV5-4	TRBJ1-1	few	NA
TGTGCCAGCAGTGTTGGACTAGCGGATTCCTACGAGCAGTACTTC	CASSVGLADSYEQYF	TRBV6-1	TRBJ2-7	once	TRBD2
TGCGCCAGCAGCCAAAATGCGGGAGGTAGGCCTGAAGCTTTCTTT	CASSQNAGGRPEAFF	TRBV4-1	TRBJ1-1	NA	NA
TGTGCCAGTAGGCATAAGGGACTAGCGGAACCTTCCTACGAGCAGTACTTC	CASRHKGLAEPSYEQYF	TRBV19	TRBJ2-7	NA	TRBD2
TGTGCCAGCAGTTTACAGGGGGTGGACTATGGCTACACCTTC	CASSLQGVDYGYTF	TRBV28	TRBJ1-2	NA	TRBD1
TGCGCCAGCAGCCCACCAGGCGAGACCTATTTTAATCAGCCCCAGCATTTT	CASSPPGETYFNQPQHF	TRBV4-3	TRBJ1-5	once	NA
TGTGCCAGCAGACCCGACAGTATTGATACGCAGTATTTT	CASRPDSIDTQYF	TRBV5-4	TRBJ2-3	NA	NA
TGTGCCAGCAGCTTGGATCTAAGGGACAGAATCACCGGGGAGCTGTTTTTT	CASSLDLRDRITGELFF	TRBV5-6	TRBJ2-2	NA	TRBD1
TGTGCCAGCAGTTACCCAAACAATGAGCAGTTCTTC	CASSYPNNEQFF	TRBV6-5	TRBJ2-1	NA	NA
TGTGCAAGTCATGAAGAGGACAGGGTTTGTACCCCCTACGAGCAGTACTTC	CASHEEDRVCTPYEQYF	TRBV12-2	TRBJ2-7	NA	NA
TGTGCTAGCAGCTCGGGACTGGTCGGGGACATTCAGTACTTC	CASSSGLVGDIQYF	TRBV7-7	TRBJ2-4	NA	NA
TGTGCCAGCAGCTTCGGCGGGGGTGGCTATGGCTACACCTTC	CASSFGGGGYGYTF	TRBV7-9	TRBJ1-2	NA	NA
TGTGCCAGCAGCCTAGGACTAGCGGGAGCAGATACGCAGTATTTT	CASSLGLAGADTQYF	TRBV7-2	TRBJ2-3	NA	TRBD2
TGTGCCAGCAGCCAAGTAGCGGGGCAGACCACAGATACGCAGTATTTT	CASSQVAGQTTDTQYF	TRBV4-2	TRBJ2-3	NA	TRBD2
TGTGCCTGGAACACCAGGGGGCGCTTTACCGGGGAGCTGTTTTTT	CAWNTRGRFTGELFF	TRBV30	TRBJ2-2	NA	TRBD1
TGCGCCAGCACCACTATTCCTTCCTACAATGAGCAGTTCTTC	CASTTIPSYNEQFF	TRBV5-1	TRBJ2-1	NA	NA
TGTGCCAGCAGCTTAATAGCGGGGGCCTACAATGAGCAGTTCTTC	CASSLIAGAYNEQFF	TRBV9	TRBJ2-1	NA	TRBD2
TGTGCCAGTAGGTACAGGGAGAACACTGAAGCTTTCTTT	CASRYRENTEAFF	TRBV19	TRBJ1-1	once	NA
TGTGCCAGCAGTGTGAGGGACAGAGAGCACGAGCAGTACTTC	CASSVRDREHEQYF	TRBV6-1	TRBJ2-7	NA	TRBD1
TGCGCCAGCAGCCAAGACCGGGACAGGGGGTTTCGTTGGGAAAAACTGTTTTTT	CASSQDRDRGFRWEKLFF	TRBV4-1	TRBJ1-4	NA	TRBD1
TGTGCCTGGAGTGTGGCTACTAGAGAGACCCAGTACTTC	CAWSVATRETQYF	TRBV30	TRBJ2-5	NA	NA
TGTGCCAGCGCCCTCACCGGAGGGGAGACCCAGTACTTC	CASALTGGETQYF	TRBV18	TRBJ2-5	NA	NA
TGCGCCAGCAGCCAACTAGCGGGAGGGCCAGATACGCAGTATTTT	CASSQLAGGPDTQYF	TRBV5-1	TRBJ2-3	NA	TRBD2
TGTGCCTGGTCTCCGGACTCATATAACTATGGCTACACCTTC	CAWSPDSYNYGYTF	TRBV30	TRBJ1-2	NA	NA
TGTGCCAGCAGCTTAAGAGATTTTGGTGAAAAACTGTTTTTT	CASSLRDFGEKLFF	TRBV7-9	TRBJ1-4	NA	NA
TGTGCCAGCTCGGGGGGCGCGGGTTGGACTGAAGCTTTCTTT	CASSGGAGWTEAFF	TRBV6-6	TRBJ1-1	once	NA
TGTGCCAGCAGTTTAGCGGGGCCAGGCAATGAGCAGTTCTTC	CASSLAGPGNEQFF	TRBV6-5	TRBJ2-1	NA	TRBD2
TGTGCCAGCCGGCAGGGGGTGGCTGGCTACACCTTC	CASRQGVAGYTF	TRBV2	TRBJ1-2	few	TRBD1
TGTGCCAGCAGTGGAACTAGCGGGGACACCGGGGAGCTGTTTTTT	CASSGTSGDTGELFF	TRBV6-5	TRBJ2-2	NA	TRBD2
TGTGCCAGCAGTGATTACGGGGAAGGTGAAAAACTGTTTTTT	CASSDYGEGEKLFF	TRBV6-1	TRBJ1-4	NA	NA
TGTGCCAGCAGCCTCCCGGGACTAGGACGGACAGATACGCAGTATTTT	CASSLPGLGRTDTQYF	TRBV7-6	TRBJ2-3	NA	TRBD2
TGCGCCAGCAGCTTGGGCTCGGACTATCAACACGAGCAGTACTTC	CASSLGSDYQHEQYF	TRBV5-1	TRBJ2-7	NA	NA
TGCGCCAGCAGCCTAGTAGGCGGGAGGTTCAACGAGCAGTACTTC	CASSLVGGRFNEQYF	TRBV5-1	TRBJ2-7	NA	TRBD2
TGTGCCAGCAGGCCGGGACAGCCATCCTACGAGCAGTACTTC	CASRPGQPSYEQYF	TRBV2	TRBJ2-7	NA	TRBD1
TGCAGCGCCGTGGACCGAGGGGAGACCCAGTACTTC	CSAVDRGETQYF	TRBV29-1	TRBJ2-5	NA	NA
TGTGCCAGCAGCTTGGATCCAGCGGCTGAAGAGACCCAGTACTTC	CASSLDPAAEETQYF	TRBV5-4	TRBJ2-5	NA	NA
TGTGCCAGCTCACCCGGCGGTGCGACTAGCCTCTCGGATACGCAGTATTTT	CASSPGGATSLSDTQYF	TRBV18	TRBJ2-3	NA	TRBD2
TGTGCCAGCAGTTTATTAGTCCCAGGGGGATACGGAAACACCATATATTTT	CASSLLVPGGYGNTIYF	TRBV28	TRBJ1-3	NA	TRBD1
TGCGCCAGCAGCCGCGCCTCGGGACAGGTTGGTTACGAGCAGTACTTC	CASSRASGQVGYEQYF	TRBV4-1	TRBJ2-7	NA	TRBD1
TGTGCCATCAGTGAGTCGGGGGGGAATCAGCCCCAGCATTTT	CAISESGGNQPQHF	TRBV10-3	TRBJ1-5	once	NA